Presented here are 12 T cell receptor beta chains from one specimen sequenced in a study of cytomegalovirus exposure and HLA in healthy donors. Primers included in the PCR were 60 Vbeta and 13 Jbeta primers. Here immunoSEQ multiplex PCR was the method, and the copy in TCRdb shows in-frame clones only, minus some. The table has around 120,000 clones, about three quarters seen once; the top ten hold about 3.1%. Specimen: PBMCs. These receptor sequences come from a human donor in good health.

J is TRBJ1-1 and V is TRBV5-1; TRBD1 aligns across 8 bases. CDR1 SGHRS and CDR2 YFSETQ come from the germline V gene. This CDR3 has 17 amino acids. Losses at the gene ends were 4 bases for V and 2 bases for J; bases not matched to a gene: 13. CDR3 coding DNA: TGCGCCAGCAGCGTCGGGGGGACCGGGACAGGAAACACTGAAGCTTTCTTT. It translates to CASSVGGTGTGNTEAFF.

The chain couples TRBV10-3 to TRBJ2-2; 9 positions match TRBD1. The CDR3 is made up of 15 amino acids. V trimming: 4 bases; J trimming: 6 bases; junction bases outside the gene matches: 6. Germline V CDR1 and CDR2: ENHRY, SYGVKD. This CDR3 is CAISALGQGSGELFF. The CDR3 DNA reads as TGTGCCATCAGTGCGCTAGGACAGGGGTCCGGGGAGCTGTTTTTT.

DNA of the CDR3: TGTGCCTGCCACGGACAGGGGAAAAACATTCAGTACTTC. This encodes CACHGQGKNIQYF. This chain connects TRBV6-5 to TRBJ2-4, with 9 bases fitting TRBD1. CDR1 is MNHEY, CDR2 SVGAGI, per germline. There are 13 residues in the CDR3. V shed 11 bases and J 4 bases; nucleotides not matched to a gene: 6.

This sequence joins TRBV7-2 and TRBJ1-2; 7 bases align to TRBD1. CDR1 is SGHTA, CDR2 FQGNSA, per germline. Trimming at V came to 1 base and at J to 4 bases, leaving 6 bases not matched to a gene. This CDR3 has 15 residues. The CDR3 spells CASSLVVKGAYGYTF. The CDR3 DNA reads TGTGCCAGCAGCTTAGTCGTTAAGGGGGCCTATGGCTACACCTTC.

This chain links TRBV27 with TRBJ2-5; 9 positions agree with TRBD1. The CDR3 is 15 amino acids. Per the germline V gene, CDR1 is MNHEY and CDR2 is SMNVEV (reference sequence). The V segment lost 6 bases and the J segment 5 bases; nucleotides outside the gene matches: 10. CDR3: CASSRSGTGPETQYF. DNA for the CDR3: TGTGCCAGCAGCCGCTCCGGGACAGGGCCCGAGACCCAGTACTTC.

This chain connects TRBV5-4 to TRBJ2-7, with 7 bases aligning to TRBD1. V shed 0 bases, J shed 2 bases, and the junction held 8 bases outside the gene matches. CDR1 SGHNT and CDR2 YYREEE come from the germline V gene (reference sequence). This CDR3 spans 16 amino acids. The CDR3 here is CASSLGGAGGTYEQYF. CDR3 nucleotides: TGTGCCAGCAGCTTGGGAGGGGCAGGGGGTACCTACGAGCAGTACTTC.

Note on this clone: One junction end does not reproduce the germline sequence, and a read error may be involved. The rearrangement links TRBV7-9 to TRBJ1-5, with 9 bases aligning to TRBD1. The CDR3 length is 16 residues. Germline V gene data show CDR1 as SEHNR and CDR2 as FQNEAQ (reference sequence). CDR3 bases: TGTTCCAGCAGCCGTACAGGGGGCGTTGGGAATCAGCCCCAGCATTTT. Amino acids: CSSSRTGGVGNQPQHF.

The rearrangement joins TRBV5-6 to TRBJ2-5; D might be TRBD2 (5 bases). CDR1 is SGHDT and CDR2 is YYEEEE in the germline V gene. The V end was cut by 2 bases, the J end by 5 bases, with 19 bases between. This CDR3 contains 16 residues. For the CDR3, the DNA is TGTGCCAGCAGCTTTCCGGTTGGTGCGGGTGGGGAGACCCAGTACTTC. Amino acids: CASSFPVGAGGETQYF.

This sequence joins TRBV7-3 and TRBJ2-6; D not certain. V lost 5 bases, J lost 0 bases, and 20 bases lay in between. Per germline, CDR1 SGHTA and CDR2 FQGTGA. This CDR3 has 19 amino acids. CDR3 sequence: CASSLSQVLISSGANVLTF. The CDR3 region has the DNA TGTGCCAGCAGCCTAAGTCAGGTTCTAATTAGCTCTGGGGCCAACGTCCTGACTTTC.

The rearrangement joins TRBV2 to TRBJ1-5; tentative D call: TRBD1 (5 bases). This CDR3 contains 12 residues. Germline assignment: CDR1 SNHLY and CDR2 FYNNEI. V was cut by 2 bases and J by 13 bases, with 12 bases left in between. CDR3 coding DNA: TGTGCCAGCAGTGAACGGGGGGATGATCAGCATTTT. Protein sequence: CASSERGDDQHF.

V gene TRBV7-2 combines with J gene TRBJ1-4; no clear D gene. V dropped 3 bases and J dropped 5 bases, with 19 bases sitting between them. Per germline, CDR1 SGHTA and CDR2 FQGNSA. The CDR3 runs to 17 residues. CDR3 in amino acids: CASSFTPQEGGNEKLFF. The DNA for the CDR3 is TGTGCCAGCAGCTTCACTCCGCAGGAGGGCGGGAATGAAAAACTGTTTTTT.

The rearrangement links TRBV19 to TRBJ1-2; 8 positions match TRBD1. Trimming removed 2 bases from V and 6 bases from J; junction bases left unmatched: 11. Germline V gene sequence: CDR1 LNHDA, CDR2 SQIVND (reference sequence). The length of the CDR3 is 16 residues. The CDR3: CASSINSRTGYNGYTF. CDR3 coding DNA: TGTGCCAGTAGTATAAACTCGCGGACAGGGTACAATGGCTACACCTTC.